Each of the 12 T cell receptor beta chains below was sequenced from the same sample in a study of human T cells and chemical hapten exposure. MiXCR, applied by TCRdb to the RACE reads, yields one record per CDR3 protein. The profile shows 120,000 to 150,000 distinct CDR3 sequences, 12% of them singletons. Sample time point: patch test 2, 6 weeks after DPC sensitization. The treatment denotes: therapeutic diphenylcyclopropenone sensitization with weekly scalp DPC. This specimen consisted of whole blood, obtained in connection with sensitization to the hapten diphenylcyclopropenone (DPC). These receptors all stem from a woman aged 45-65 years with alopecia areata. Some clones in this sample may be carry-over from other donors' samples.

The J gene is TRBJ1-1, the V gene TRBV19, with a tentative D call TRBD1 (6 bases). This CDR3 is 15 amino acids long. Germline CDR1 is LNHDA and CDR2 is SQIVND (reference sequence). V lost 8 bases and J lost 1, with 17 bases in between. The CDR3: CASARDISRNTEAFF. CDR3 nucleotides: TGTGCCAGTGCAAGGGACATCTCCAGGAACACTGAAGCTTTCTTT.

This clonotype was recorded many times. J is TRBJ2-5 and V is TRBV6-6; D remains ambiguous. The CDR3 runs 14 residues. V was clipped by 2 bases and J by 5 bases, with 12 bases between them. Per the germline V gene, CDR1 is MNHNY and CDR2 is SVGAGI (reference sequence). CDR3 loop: CASSYGIVAETQYF. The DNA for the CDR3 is TGTGCCAGCAGTTACGGCATCGTTGCGGAGACCCAGTACTTC.

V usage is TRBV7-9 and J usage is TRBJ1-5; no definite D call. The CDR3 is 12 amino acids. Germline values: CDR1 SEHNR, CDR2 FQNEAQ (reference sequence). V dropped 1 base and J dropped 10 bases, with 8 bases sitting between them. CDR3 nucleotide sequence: TGTGCCAGCAGCTTAGAAGTAGGCCCCCAGCATTTT. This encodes CASSLEVGPQHF.

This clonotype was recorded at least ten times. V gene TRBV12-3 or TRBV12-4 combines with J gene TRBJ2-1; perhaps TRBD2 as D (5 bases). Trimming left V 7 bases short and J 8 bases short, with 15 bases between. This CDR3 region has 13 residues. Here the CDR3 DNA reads TGTGCCAGCATCCCGGGCGCGGGCTATGAGCAGTTCTTC. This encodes CASIPGAGYEQFF.

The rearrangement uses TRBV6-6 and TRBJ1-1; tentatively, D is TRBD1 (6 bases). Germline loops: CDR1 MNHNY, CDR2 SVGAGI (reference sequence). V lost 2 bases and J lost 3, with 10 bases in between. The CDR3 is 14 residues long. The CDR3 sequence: CASSYSGGDTEAFF. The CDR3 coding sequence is TGTGCCAGCAGTTACAGCGGGGGCGACACTGAAGCTTTCTTT.

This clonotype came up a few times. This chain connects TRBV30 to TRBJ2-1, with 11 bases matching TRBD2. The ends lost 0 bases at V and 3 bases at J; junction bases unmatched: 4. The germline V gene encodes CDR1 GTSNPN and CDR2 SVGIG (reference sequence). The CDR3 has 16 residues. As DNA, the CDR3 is TGTGCCTGGAGTGTACGAACTAGCGGGAGCTACAATGAGCAGTTCTTC. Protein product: CAWSVRTSGSYNEQFF.

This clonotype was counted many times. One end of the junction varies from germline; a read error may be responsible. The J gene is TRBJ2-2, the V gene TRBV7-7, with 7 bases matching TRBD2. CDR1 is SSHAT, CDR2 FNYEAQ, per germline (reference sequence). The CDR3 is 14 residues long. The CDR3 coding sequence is TGTGCTAGCAGCCCACGGGGGGACACCGGGGAGCTGTTTTTT. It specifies CASSPRGDTGELFF.

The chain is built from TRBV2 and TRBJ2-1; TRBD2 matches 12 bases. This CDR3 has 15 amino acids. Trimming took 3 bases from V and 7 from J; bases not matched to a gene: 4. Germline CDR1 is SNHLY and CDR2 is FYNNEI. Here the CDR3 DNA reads TGTGCCAGCAGTGAGATCGGGACTAGCGGGAATGAGCAGTTCTTC. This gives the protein CASSEIGTSGNEQFF.

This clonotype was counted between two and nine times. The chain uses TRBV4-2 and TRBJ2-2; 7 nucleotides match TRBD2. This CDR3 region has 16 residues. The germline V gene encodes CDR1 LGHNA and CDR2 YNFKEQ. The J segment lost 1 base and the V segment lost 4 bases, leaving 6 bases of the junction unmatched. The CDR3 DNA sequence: TGTGCCAGCAGCCCTAAATCTAGCGGGAACACCGGGGAGCTGTTTTTT. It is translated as CASSPKSSGNTGELFF.

In nucleotides, the CDR3 is TGTGCCAGCAGCGTCGTTTCGAACACTGAAGCTTTCTTT. It codes for CASSVVSNTEAFF. The V call is TRBV3-1, the J call TRBJ1-1; D call uncertain. Trimming pared 5 bases from V and 1 base from J, leaving 8 bases between. Germline V gene data show CDR1 as LGHDT and CDR2 as YNNKEL (reference sequence). CDR3 length: 13 amino acids.

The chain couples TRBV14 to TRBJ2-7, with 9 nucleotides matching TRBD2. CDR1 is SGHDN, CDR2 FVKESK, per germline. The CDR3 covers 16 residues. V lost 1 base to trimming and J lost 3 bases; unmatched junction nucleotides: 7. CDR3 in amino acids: CASSQGWAGGRYEQYF. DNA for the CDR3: TGTGCCAGCAGCCAAGGTTGGGCGGGAGGGCGCTACGAGCAGTACTTC.

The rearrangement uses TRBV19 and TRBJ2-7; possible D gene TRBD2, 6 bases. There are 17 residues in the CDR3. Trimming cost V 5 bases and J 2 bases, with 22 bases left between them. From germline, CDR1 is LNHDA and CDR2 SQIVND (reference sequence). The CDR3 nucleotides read TGTGCCAGTAGTGACCATACCGGGACTCTGTACCCCTACGAGCAGTACTTC. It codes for CASSDHTGTLYPYEQYF.